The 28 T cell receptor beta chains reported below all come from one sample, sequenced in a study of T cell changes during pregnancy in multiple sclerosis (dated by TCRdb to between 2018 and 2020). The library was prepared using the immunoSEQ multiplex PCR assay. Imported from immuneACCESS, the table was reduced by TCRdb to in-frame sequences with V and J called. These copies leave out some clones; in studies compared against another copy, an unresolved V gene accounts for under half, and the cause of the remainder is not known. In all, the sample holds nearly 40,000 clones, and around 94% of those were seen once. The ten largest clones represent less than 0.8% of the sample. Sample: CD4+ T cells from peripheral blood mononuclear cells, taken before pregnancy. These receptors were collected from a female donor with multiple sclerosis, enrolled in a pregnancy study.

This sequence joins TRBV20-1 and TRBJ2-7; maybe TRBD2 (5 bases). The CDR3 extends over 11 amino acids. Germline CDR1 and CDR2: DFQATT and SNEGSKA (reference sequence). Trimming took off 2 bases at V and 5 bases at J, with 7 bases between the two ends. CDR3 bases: TGCAGTGCTAGAATCGGGGACGAGCAGTACTTC. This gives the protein CSARIGDEQYF.

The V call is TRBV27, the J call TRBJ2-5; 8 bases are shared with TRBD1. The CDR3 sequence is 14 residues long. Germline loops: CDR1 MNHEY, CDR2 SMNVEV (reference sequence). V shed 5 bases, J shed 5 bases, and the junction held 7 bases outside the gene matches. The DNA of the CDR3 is TGTGCCAGCAGTACCGGACAGGGCGTGGAGACCCAGTACTTC. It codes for CASSTGQGVETQYF.

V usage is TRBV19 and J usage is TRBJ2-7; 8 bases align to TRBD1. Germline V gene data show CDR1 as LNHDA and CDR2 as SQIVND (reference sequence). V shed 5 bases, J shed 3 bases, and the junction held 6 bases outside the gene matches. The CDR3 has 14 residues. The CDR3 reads CASSYRDRLYEQYF. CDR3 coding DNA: TGTGCCAGTAGTTACCGGGACAGGCTCTACGAGCAGTACTTC.

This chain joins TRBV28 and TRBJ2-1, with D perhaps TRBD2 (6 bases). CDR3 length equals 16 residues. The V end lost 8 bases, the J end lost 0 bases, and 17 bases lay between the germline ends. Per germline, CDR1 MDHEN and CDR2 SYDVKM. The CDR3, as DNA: TGTGCCAGCTGCTGGGCGGGGAAGAGCTCCTACAATGAGCAGTTCTTC. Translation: CASCWAGKSSYNEQFF.

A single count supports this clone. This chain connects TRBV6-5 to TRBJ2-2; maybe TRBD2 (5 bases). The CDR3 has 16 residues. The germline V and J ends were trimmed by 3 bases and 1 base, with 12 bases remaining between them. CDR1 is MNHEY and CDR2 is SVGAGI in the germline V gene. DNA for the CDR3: TGTGCCAGCAGTTATTCGGTAGGGAGGAACACCGGGGAGCTGTTTTTT. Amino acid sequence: CASSYSVGRNTGELFF.

The CDR3 here is CASRTLGQTFYGYTF. CDR3 coding DNA: TGTGCCAGCAGGACCCTCGGACAGACATTCTATGGCTACACCTTC. This chain connects TRBV28 to TRBJ1-2, with D perhaps TRBD1 (6 bases). This CDR3 has 15 residues. V lost 6 bases and J lost 4, with 18 bases in between. Germline assignment: CDR1 MDHEN and CDR2 SYDVKM.

CDR3 residues: CASSQDSSGSYEQYF. DNA for the CDR3: TGTGCCAGCAGCCAAGATAGTAGCGGGAGTTACGAGCAGTACTTC. This chain uses TRBV4-2 with TRBJ2-7, with TRBD2 matching 9 bases. Trimming cost V 0 bases and J 4 bases; bases outside gene matches: 4. CDR3 length equals 15 residues. CDR1 is LGHNA and CDR2 is YNFKEQ in the germline V gene.

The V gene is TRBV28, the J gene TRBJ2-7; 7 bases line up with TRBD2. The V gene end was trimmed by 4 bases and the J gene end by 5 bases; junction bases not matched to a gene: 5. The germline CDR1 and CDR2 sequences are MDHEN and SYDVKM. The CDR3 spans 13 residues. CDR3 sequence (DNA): TGTGCCAGCAGTTCGGGACTAAGCCACGAGCAGTACTTC. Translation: CASSSGLSHEQYF.

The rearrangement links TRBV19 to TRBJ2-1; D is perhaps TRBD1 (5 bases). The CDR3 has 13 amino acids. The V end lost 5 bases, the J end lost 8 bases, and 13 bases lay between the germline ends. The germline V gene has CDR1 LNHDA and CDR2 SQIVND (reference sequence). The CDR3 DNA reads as TGTGCCAGTAGTGCATCAGGGTTCGATGAGCAGTTCTTC. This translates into CASSASGFDEQFF.

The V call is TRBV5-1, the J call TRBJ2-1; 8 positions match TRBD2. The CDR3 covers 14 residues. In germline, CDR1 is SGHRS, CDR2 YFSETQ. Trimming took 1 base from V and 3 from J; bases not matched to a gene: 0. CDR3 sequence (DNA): TGCGCCAGCAGCTTGACTAGCGGCTACAATGAGCAGTTCTTC. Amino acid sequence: CASSLTSGYNEQFF. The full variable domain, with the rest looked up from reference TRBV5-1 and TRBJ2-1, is KAGVTQTPRYLIKTRGQQVTLSCSPISGHRSVSWYQQTPGQGLQFLFEYFSETQRNKGNFPGRFSGRQFSNSRSEMNVSTLELGDSALYLCASSLTSGYNEQFFGPGTRLTVL.

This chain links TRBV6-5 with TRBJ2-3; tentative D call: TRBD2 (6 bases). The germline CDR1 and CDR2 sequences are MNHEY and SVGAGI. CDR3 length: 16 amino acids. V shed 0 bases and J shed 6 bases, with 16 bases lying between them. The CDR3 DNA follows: TGTGCCAGCAGTTACTCGCGGGCCCTAGCGACGGATACGCAGTATTTT. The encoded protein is CASSYSRALATDTQYF.

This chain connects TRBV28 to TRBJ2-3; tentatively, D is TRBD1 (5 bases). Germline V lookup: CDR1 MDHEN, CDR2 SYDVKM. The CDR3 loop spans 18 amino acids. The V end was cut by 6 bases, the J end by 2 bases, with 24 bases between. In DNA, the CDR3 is TGTGCCAGCAGGATAAGACAGACTTGGATGGCCTTCACAGATACGCAGTATTTT. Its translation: CASRIRQTWMAFTDTQYF.

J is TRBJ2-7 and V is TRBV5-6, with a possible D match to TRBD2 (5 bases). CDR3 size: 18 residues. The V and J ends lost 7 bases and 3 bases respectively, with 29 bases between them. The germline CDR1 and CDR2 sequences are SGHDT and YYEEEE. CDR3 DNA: TGTGCCAGCCTTCACTCGGACTCCCGAGGACTGCCGGGCTACGAGCAGTACTTC. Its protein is CASLHSDSRGLPGYEQYF.

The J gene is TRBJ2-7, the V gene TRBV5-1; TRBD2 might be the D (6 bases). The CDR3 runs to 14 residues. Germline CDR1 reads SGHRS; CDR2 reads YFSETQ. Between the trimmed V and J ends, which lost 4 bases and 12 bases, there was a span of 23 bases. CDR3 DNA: TGCGCCAGCAGCCCCGCGGAGGGTTTCGTCCGGCTGTACTTC. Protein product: CASSPAEGFVRLYF.

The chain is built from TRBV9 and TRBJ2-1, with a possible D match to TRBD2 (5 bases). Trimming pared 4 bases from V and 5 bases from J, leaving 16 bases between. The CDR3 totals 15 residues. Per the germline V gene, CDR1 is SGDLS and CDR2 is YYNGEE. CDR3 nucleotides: TGTGCCAGCAGCCCACGAGGGTTGTGGGACAATGAGCAGTTCTTC. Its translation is CASSPRGLWDNEQFF.

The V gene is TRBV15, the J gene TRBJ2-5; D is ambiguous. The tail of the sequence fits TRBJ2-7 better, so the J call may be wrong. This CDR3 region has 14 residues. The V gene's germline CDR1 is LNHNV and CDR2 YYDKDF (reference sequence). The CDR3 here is CATSRGGSAYEQYF. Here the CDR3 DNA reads TGTGCCACCAGCAGAGGAGGTTCAGCCTACGAGCAGTACTTC.

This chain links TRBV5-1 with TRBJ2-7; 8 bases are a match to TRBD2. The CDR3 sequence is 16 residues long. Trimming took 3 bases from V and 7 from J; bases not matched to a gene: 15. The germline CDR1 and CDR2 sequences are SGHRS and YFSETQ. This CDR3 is CASSSWDQRESREQYF. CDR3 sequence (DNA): TGCGCCAGCAGCTCTTGGGATCAGCGGGAGTCAAGGGAGCAGTACTTC.

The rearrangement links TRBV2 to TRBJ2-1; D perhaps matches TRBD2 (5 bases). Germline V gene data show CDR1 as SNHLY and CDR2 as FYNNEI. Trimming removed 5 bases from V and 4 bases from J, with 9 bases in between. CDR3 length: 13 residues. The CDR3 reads CASSTDLYNEQFF. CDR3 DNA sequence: TGTGCCAGCAGTACGGACTTATACAATGAGCAGTTCTTC.

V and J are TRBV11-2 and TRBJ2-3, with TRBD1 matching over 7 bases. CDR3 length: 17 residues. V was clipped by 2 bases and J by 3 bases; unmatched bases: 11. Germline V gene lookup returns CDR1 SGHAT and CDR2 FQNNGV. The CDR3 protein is CASSLSQGGWWTDTQYF. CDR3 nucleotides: TGTGCCAGCAGCTTATCGCAAGGGGGCTGGTGGACAGATACGCAGTATTTT.

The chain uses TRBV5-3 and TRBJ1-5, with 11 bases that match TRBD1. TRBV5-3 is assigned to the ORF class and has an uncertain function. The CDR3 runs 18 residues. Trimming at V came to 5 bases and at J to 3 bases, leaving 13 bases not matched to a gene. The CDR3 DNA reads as TGTGCCAGAAGGGAAGGATGGCACGGACAGGGGGCCAATCAGCCCCAGCATTTT. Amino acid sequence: CARREGWHGQGANQPQHF.

The CDR3 DNA is TGTGCCAGCAGCTTAGAGCGGGGGAAGGGTGGCTACACCTTC. Residues: CASSLERGKGGYTF. This sequence joins TRBV7-2 and TRBJ1-2; a weak D match, TRBD1 (5 bases). With 1 base removed from V and 7 bases from J, the gap between germline ends came to 13 bases. The CDR3 has 14 residues. Germline V gives CDR1 SGHTA, CDR2 FQGNSA.

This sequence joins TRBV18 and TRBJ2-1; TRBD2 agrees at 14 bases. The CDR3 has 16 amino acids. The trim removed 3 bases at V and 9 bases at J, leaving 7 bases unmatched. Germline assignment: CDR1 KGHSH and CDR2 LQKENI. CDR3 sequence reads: CASSPGTSGRGGEQFF. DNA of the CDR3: TGTGCCAGCTCACCCGGGACTAGCGGGAGAGGCGGTGAGCAGTTCTTC.

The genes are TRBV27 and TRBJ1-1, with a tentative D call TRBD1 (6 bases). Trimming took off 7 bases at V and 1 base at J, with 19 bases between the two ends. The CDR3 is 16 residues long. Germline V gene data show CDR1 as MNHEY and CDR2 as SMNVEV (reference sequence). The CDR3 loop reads CASTQRWGHTNTEAFF. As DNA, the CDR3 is TGTGCCAGCACCCAAAGGTGGGGACACACGAACACTGAAGCTTTCTTT.

The CDR3 nucleotides read TGCACCAGCAGCCAAGAGCGGGAGTGGGATGAGCAGTTCTTC. Translation: CTSSQEREWDEQFF. The V gene is TRBV1, the J gene TRBJ2-1; no DNA check was done on the table's D call, TRBD2. TRBV1 is shown as a pseudogene. The CDR3 has 14 amino acids.

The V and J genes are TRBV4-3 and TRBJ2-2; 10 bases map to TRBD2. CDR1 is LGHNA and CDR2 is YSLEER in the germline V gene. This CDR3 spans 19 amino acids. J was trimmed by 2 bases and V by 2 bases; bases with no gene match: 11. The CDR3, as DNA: TGCGCCAGCAGCCAAAGACCAGGAGCGGGAGGGCCTAACACCGGGGAGCTGTTTTTT. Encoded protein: CASSQRPGAGGPNTGELFF.

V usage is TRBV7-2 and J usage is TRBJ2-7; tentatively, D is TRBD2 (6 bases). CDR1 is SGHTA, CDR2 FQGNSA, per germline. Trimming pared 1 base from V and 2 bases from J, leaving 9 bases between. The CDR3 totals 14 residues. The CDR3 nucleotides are TGTGCCAGCAGCTTAGTCGGGAGCCCCTACGAGCAGTACTTC. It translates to CASSLVGSPYEQYF.

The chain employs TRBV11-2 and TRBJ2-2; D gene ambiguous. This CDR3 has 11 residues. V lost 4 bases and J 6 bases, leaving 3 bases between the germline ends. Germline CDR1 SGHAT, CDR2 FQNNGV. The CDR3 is CASSSAGELFF. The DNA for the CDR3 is TGTGCCAGCAGCTCGGCCGGGGAGCTGTTTTTT.

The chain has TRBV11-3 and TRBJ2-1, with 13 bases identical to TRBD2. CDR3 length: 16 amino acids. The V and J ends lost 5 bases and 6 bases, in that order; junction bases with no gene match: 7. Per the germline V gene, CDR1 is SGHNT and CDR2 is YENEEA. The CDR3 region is CASSPSTSGRINEQFF. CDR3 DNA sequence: TGTGCCAGCAGCCCCTCGACTAGCGGGAGGATCAATGAGCAGTTCTTC.